The 8 T cell receptor beta chains below were found in one sample sequenced in a study of T cell repertoires in cytomegalovirus infection (dated by TCRdb to the late 2010s). This sample was sequenced with an Illumina HiSeq 1500. The public reads were run again by TCRdb, first through fastp at Q25 and then through MiXCR, and only productive beta chains were kept. Rows with one shared CDR3 protein collapse into an entry with the most common genes and DNA. Here the sample has 250,000 to 300,000 distinct CDR3 sequences; approximately 14% occur a single time. The leading ten clones occupy around 8.1% of the sample. Sequenced input: PBMCs. These receptors all stem from a human donor in good health (CMV status not recorded). Some clones in this sample may be carry-over from other donors' samples.

The CDR3 coding sequence is TGTGCCAGCAGCCGCGCGTGGACTCAGCCCCAGCATTTT. Translated, it gives CASSRAWTQPQHF. This chain joins TRBV6-2 or TRBV6-3 and TRBJ1-5; no clear D. Germline CDR1 reads MNHEY; CDR2 reads SVGEGT. The CDR3 has 13 amino acids. V gave up 6 bases and J gave up 6 bases, with 12 bases separating them.

This chain connects TRBV19 to TRBJ1-4, with 10 bases that match TRBD1. With 5 bases clipped from V and 8 bases from J, the junction kept 8 bases outside the gene matches. The germline CDR1 and CDR2 sequences are LNHDA and SQIVND (reference sequence). The CDR3 has 15 residues. The CDR3 is CASSPDRGRKEKLFF. The CDR3 DNA follows: TGTGCCAGTAGTCCAGACAGGGGGCGGAAAGAAAAACTGTTTTTT.

The chain links TRBV11-2 to TRBJ1-5; weak D call: TRBD1 (5 bases). The CDR3 totals 15 residues. V lost 0 bases, J lost 7 bases, and 13 bases lay in between. From germline, CDR1 is SGHAT and CDR2 FQNNGV. CDR3 nucleotide sequence: TGTGCCAGCAGCTTAGATCCATCAGGGAACCAGCCCCAGCATTTT. Its translation is CASSLDPSGNQPQHF.

This clonotype has a count of ten or more. The rearrangement joins TRBV27 to TRBJ2-1, with a possible D match to TRBD2 (5 bases). Germline-derived CDR1 and CDR2 are MNHEY and SMNVEV (reference sequence). The CDR3 totals 15 residues. Trimming stripped 4 bases from V and 1 base from J, with 11 bases between. CDR3 sequence reads: CASSSPAGSYNEQFF. The CDR3 nucleotides read TGTGCCAGCAGTTCTCCGGCGGGTTCCTACAATGAGCAGTTCTTC.

This clonotype was found many times. V usage is TRBV28 and J usage is TRBJ1-4; D possibly corresponds to TRBD1 (5 bases). The germline gives CDR1 MDHEN, CDR2 SYDVKM. CDR3 length equals 16 residues. V lost 4 bases and J 8 bases, leaving 20 bases between the germline ends. The CDR3 DNA reads as TGTGCCAGCAGTTCCGGGACGGGGGAGTCGAGGGAAAAACTGTTTTTT. Residues: CASSSGTGESREKLFF.

This clonotype was counted ten times or more. V usage is TRBV29-1 and J usage is TRBJ1-4, with D possibly TRBD1 on 5 matching bases. CDR3 length equals 12 residues. V was pared by 6 bases and J by 8 bases, with 13 bases between. From germline, CDR1 is SQVTM and CDR2 ANQGSEA. The CDR3 DNA is TGCAGCGTGTCTGGGGGAAGGGAAAAACTGTTTTTT. Amino acids: CSVSGGREKLFF.

This clonotype was recorded many times. The chain couples TRBV7-9 to TRBJ2-7; D is ambiguous. The V gene's germline CDR1 is SEHNR and CDR2 FQNEAQ (reference sequence). This CDR3 comprises 17 residues. Trimming removed 4 bases from V and 3 bases from J, with 22 bases in between. In DNA form, the CDR3 reads TGTGCCAGCAGCTCCCCGTCCAATCCTAGGGCTAACTACGAGCAGTACTTC. It codes for CASSSPSNPRANYEQYF.

This clonotype was seen ten or more times. This chain uses TRBV14 with TRBJ1-4, with D perhaps TRBD1 (6 bases). Germline CDR1 reads SGHDN; CDR2 reads FVKESK. With 1 base removed from V and 4 bases from J, the gap between germline ends came to 13 bases. CDR3 length equals 16 residues. The CDR3 is CASSQGRTGNNEKLFF. In DNA, the CDR3 is TGTGCCAGCAGCCAAGGAAGAACAGGGAATAATGAAAAACTGTTTTTT.